The present T cell receptor (beta chain) was sequenced within a study of cytomegalovirus exposure and HLA in healthy donors. Study-level findings and limits: Confirmation was obtained in vitro that a few CMV-associated chains are specific for CMV antigens. Listed as cytomegalovirus-associated were 170 or so TCR beta chains. While the bulk of TCR sequences proved rare, some public TCRs turned up in many donors.

A word on this clone: What it binds is not known.

PCR involved 60 Vbeta and 13 Jbeta primers. The repertoire was sequenced with immunoSEQ multiplex PCR; TCRdb's copy has only in-frame clones and lacks some. The table lists under 200,000 clones, over 70% of them singletons. The CDR3 totals 14 residues. Germline-derived CDR1 and CDR2 are MNHNS and SASEGT. The V and J ends lost 6 bases and 4 bases, in that order; junction bases with no gene match: 4. This sequence joins TRBV6-1 and TRBJ2-3; 10 nucleotides match TRBD2. This TCR derives from a man aged 50 to 59 in good health and CMV-seropositive. Sequencing was done on a sample of PBMCs. For the CDR3, the DNA is TGTGCCAGCAGCCCGGGACTAGCGTCAGATACGCAGTATTTT. Protein sequence: CASSPGLASDTQYF.